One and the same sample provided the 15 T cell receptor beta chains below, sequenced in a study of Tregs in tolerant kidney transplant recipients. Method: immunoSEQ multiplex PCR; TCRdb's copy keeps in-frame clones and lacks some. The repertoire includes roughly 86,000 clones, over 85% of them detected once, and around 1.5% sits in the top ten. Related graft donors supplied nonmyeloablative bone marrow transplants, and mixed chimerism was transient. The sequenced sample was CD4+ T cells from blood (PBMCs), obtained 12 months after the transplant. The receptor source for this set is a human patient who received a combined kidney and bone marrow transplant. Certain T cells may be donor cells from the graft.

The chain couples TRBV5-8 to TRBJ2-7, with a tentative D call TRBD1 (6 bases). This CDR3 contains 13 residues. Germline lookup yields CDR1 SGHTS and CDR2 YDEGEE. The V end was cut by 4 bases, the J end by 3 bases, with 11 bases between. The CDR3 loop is CASSPGTFYEQYF. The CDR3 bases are TGTGCCAGCAGCCCCGGGACATTCTACGAGCAGTACTTC. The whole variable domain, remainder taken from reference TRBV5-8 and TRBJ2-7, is EAGVTQSPTHLIKTRGQQATLRCSPISGHTSVYWYQQALGLGLQFLLWYDEGEERNRGNFPPRFSGRQFPNYSSELNVNALELEDSALYLCASSPGTFYEQYFGPGTRLTVT.

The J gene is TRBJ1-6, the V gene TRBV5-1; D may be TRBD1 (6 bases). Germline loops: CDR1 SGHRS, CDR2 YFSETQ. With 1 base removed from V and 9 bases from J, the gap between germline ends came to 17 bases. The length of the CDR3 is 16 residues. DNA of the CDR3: TGCGCCAGCAGCTTGAGCGCAGGGGCGATGGGTTCACCCCTCCACTTT. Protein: CASSLSAGAMGSPLHF.

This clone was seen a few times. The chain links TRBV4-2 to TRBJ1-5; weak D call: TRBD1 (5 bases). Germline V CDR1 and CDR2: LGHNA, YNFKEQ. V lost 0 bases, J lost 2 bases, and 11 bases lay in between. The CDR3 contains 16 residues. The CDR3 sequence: CASSQEQARRNQPQHF. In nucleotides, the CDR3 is TGTGCCAGCAGCCAAGAACAGGCCCGACGCAATCAGCCCCAGCATTTT.

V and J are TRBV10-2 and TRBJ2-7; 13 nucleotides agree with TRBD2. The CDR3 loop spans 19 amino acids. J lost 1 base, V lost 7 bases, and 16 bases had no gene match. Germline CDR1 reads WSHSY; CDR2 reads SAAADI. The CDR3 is CASNQPGLAGLSLSYEQYF. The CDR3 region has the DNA TGCGCCAGCAACCAGCCGGGACTAGCGGGACTCTCGCTATCCTACGAGCAGTACTTC.

The CDR3 coding sequence is TGTGCCAGCAGTCGATCCATGGGGCGGTTCCCCCTTGATGAGCAGTTCTTC. This gives the protein CASSRSMGRFPLDEQFF. The V gene is TRBV27, the J gene TRBJ2-1; D perhaps matches TRBD1 (5 bases). Germline V gene data show CDR1 as MNHEY and CDR2 as SMNVEV (reference sequence). The CDR3 contains 17 residues. Trimming removed 5 bases at V and 8 bases at J, with 25 bases between.

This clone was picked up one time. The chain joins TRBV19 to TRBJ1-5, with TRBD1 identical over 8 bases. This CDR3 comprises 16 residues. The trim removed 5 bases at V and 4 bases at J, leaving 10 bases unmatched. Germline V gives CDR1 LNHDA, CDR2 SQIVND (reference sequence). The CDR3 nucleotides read TGTGCCAGTAGTCCAAGACAGGGGCCAGGGAATCAGCCCCAGCATTTT. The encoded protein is CASSPRQGPGNQPQHF.

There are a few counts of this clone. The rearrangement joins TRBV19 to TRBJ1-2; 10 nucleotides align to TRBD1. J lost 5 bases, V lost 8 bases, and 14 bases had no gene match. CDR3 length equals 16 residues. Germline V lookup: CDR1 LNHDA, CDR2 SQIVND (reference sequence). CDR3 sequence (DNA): TGTGCCAGTCGGGTAGTTCCCGGGACAGGGGCTTATGGCTACACCTTC. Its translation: CASRVVPGTGAYGYTF.

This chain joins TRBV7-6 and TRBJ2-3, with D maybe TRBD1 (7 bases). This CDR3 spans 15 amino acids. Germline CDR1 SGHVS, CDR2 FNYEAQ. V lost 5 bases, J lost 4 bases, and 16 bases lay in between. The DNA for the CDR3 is TGTGCCAGCAGCAAACAAGACAGGGAGGCAGATACGCAGTATTTT. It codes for CASSKQDREADTQYF.

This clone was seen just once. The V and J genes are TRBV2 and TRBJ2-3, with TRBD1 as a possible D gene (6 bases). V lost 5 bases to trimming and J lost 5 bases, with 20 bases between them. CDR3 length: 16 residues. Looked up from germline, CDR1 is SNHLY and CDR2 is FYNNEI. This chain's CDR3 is CASSRNRVMGRDTQYF. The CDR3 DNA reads TGTGCCAGCAGTCGTAACAGGGTCATGGGGAGAGATACGCAGTATTTT.

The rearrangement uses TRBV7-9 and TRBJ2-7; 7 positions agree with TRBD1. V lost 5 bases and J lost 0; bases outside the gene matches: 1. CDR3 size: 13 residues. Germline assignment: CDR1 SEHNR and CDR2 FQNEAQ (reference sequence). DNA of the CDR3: TGTGCCAGCAGCCACAGGGGCTCCTACGAGCAGTACTTC. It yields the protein CASSHRGSYEQYF. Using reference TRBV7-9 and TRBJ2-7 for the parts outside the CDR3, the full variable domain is DTGVSQNPRHKITKRGQNVTFRCDPISEHNRLYWYRQTLGQGPEFLTYFQNEAQLEKSRLLSDRFSAERPKGSFSTLEIQRTEQGDSAMYLCASSHRGSYEQYFGPGTRLTVT.

Written as DNA, the CDR3 is TGCGCCAGCAGCTTGGTACAGCAGAACACTGAAGCTTTCTTT. The encoded protein is CASSLVQQNTEAFF. The chain links TRBV5-1 to TRBJ1-1; no firm D call. From germline, CDR1 is SGHRS and CDR2 YFSETQ. The CDR3 is 14 amino acids. Trimming stripped 0 bases from V and 1 base from J, with 7 bases between.

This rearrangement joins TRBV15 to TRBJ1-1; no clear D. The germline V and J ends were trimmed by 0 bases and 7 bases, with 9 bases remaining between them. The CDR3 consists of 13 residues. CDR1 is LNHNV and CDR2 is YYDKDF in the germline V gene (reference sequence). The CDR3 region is CATSRDEPGEAFF. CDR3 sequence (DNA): TGTGCCACCAGCAGAGATGAGCCCGGTGAAGCTTTCTTT.

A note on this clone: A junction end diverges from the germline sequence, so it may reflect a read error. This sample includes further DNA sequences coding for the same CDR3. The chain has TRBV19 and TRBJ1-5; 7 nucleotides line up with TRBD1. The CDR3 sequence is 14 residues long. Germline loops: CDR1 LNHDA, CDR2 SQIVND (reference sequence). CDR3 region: CASSKQGSDQPQHF. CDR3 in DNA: TGTGCTAGTAGTAAACAGGGGAGTGATCAGCCCCAGCATTTT. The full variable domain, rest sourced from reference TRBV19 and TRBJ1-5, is DGGITQSPKYLFRKEGQNVTLSCEQNLNHDAMYWYRQDPGQGLRLIYYSQIVNDFQKGDIAEGYSVSREKKESFPLTVTSAQKNPTAFYLCASSKQGSDQPQHFGDGTRLSIL.

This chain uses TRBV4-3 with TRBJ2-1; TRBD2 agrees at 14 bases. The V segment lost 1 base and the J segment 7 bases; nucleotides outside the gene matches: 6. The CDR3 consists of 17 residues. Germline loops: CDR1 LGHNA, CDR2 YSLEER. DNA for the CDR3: TGCGCCAGCAGCCAAGCCACCGGGACTAGCGGGAGTAATGAGCAGTTCTTC. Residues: CASSQATGTSGSNEQFF.

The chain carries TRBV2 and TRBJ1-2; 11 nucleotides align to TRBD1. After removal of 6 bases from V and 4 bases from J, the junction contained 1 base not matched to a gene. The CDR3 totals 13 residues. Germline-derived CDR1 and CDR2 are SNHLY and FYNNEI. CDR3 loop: CASRGQGGYGYTF. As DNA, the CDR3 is TGTGCCAGCAGGGGACAGGGGGGCTATGGCTACACCTTC.